This TCR beta chain was observed in a study of cytomegalovirus exposure and HLA in healthy donors. The V end was cut by 8 bases, the J end by 7 bases, with 11 bases between. The CDR3 has 11 residues. Germline-derived CDR1 and CDR2 are SNHLY and FYNNEI. PCR used 60 Vbeta primers and 13 Jbeta primers. Sequencing was performed with immunoSEQ multiplex PCR; in TCRdb, only in-frame clones are kept and a portion is missing. This table holds 140,000 to 150,000 clones, 70% to 80% found once. The sequencing sample was made of PBMCs. The sequence was collected from a man in his forties in good health and CMV-seropositive. V and J are TRBV2 and TRBJ1-2; a weak D match, TRBD1 (6 bases). CDR3 in amino acids: CASGTNGGYTF. The CDR3 DNA reads TGTGCCAGCGGGACAAATGGTGGCTACACCTTC.